This T cell receptor beta chain originates from a study of persistence of HIV-infected CD4 T cells. Overall study context: Suppressive ART had lasted a median of roughly 8 years. Up to about 200 mL blood was drawn at multiple time points; a couple of donors had single-time leukapheresis.

Study conclusions and caveats: Degenerate expanded CDR3beta sequences were enriched among CMV- and Gag-responding cells.

Sequencing used immunoSEQ version 4 in survey mode. Each sample used up to roughly 1 ug genomic DNA diluted to 10 ng/uL. Libraries were prepared by immunoSEQ multiplex PCR; TCRdb keeps only in-frame clonotypes and omits some of them. The repertoire has over 15,000 clones, around three fifths of them found once; the top ten carry 7% to 10%. With regard to this clone: Its target is not known.

The stimulus was lysate of CMV-infected fibroblasts, approximately 9.6 ug/mL. Responding CD4+ T cells were sorted by upregulation of both CD40 ligand and CD69. The germline gives CDR1 SGHRS, CDR2 YFSETQ. The CDR3 covers 15 residues. Losses at the gene ends were 0 bases for V and 7 bases for J; bases not matched to a gene: 3. This sequence originates from an adult woman with HIV who was CMV-seropositive. The genes are TRBV5-1 and TRBJ1-4; TRBD1 matches at 10 bases. Sequences were derived from CD4+ T cells sorted from PBMCs after approximately 19-hour stimulation, sampled from a patient who received antiretroviral therapy. As DNA, the CDR3 is TGCGCCAGCAGCTTGGACGGGACAGGGGTTGAAAAACTGTTTTTT. Translation: CASSLDGTGVEKLFF.